Presented here are 15 T cell receptor beta chains from one specimen sequenced in a study of blood T cell repertoires in COVID-19. Libraries were prepared by immunoSEQ multiplex PCR; TCRdb keeps only in-frame clonotypes and omits some of them. The top ten clones hold under 2.5% of a sample with some 130,000 clones, over 80% of them seen once. The sequencing sample was made of peripheral blood. The origin of the receptors is a man aged 70-80 years with acute or convalescent COVID-19.

This clone was seen once. CDR3 residues: CASSQPGQGNNEKLFF. The CDR3, as DNA: TGCGCCAGCAGCCAGCCCGGACAGGGAAATAATGAAAAACTGTTTTTT. The chain employs TRBV4-1 and TRBJ1-4; TRBD1 aligns across 8 bases. This CDR3 has 16 amino acids. V trimming: 3 bases; J trimming: 4 bases; junction bases outside the gene matches: 7. The V gene's germline CDR1 is MGHRA and CDR2 YSYEKL.

V is TRBV12-3 or TRBV12-4 and J is TRBJ1-2, with a weak D call TRBD1 (6 bases). The CDR3 is made up of 13 amino acids. The V and J ends lost 6 bases and 4 bases respectively, with 12 bases between them. CDR3: CASSLQGSYGYTF. CDR3 DNA: TGTGCCAGCAGCCTACAGGGATCCTATGGCTACACCTTC.

The rearrangement joins TRBV6-5 to TRBJ2-3; weak D call: TRBD2 (6 bases). Trimming removed 6 bases from V and 1 base from J, with 11 bases in between. This CDR3 spans 14 amino acids. The germline gives CDR1 MNHEY, CDR2 SVGAGI. The CDR3 spells CASRMGLGTDTQYF. Here the CDR3 DNA reads TGTGCCAGCAGGATGGGACTGGGCACAGATACGCAGTATTTT.

This chain connects TRBV28 to TRBJ1-2, with 10 bases matching TRBD1. Unmatched junction bases numbered 3, after V lost 5 bases and J lost 3 bases. The CDR3 contains 14 residues. Germline lookup yields CDR1 MDHEN and CDR2 SYDVKM. CDR3 bases: TGTGCCAGCAGTCCCGGGACAGGGGACTATGGCTACACCTTC. It codes for CASSPGTGDYGYTF.

The chain uses TRBV19 and TRBJ2-1; 9 bases agree with TRBD1. The germline CDR1 and CDR2 sequences are LNHDA and SQIVND (reference sequence). The CDR3 covers 15 residues. Losses at the gene ends were 3 bases for V and 5 bases for J; bases not matched to a gene: 5. In nucleotides, the CDR3 is TGTGCCAGTAGTATCGAGGACAGGGGACACAATGAGCAGTTCTTC. Translating gives CASSIEDRGHNEQFF. Together with reference TRBV19 and TRBJ2-1, the CDR3 gives the full variable domain: DGGITQSPKYLFRKEGQNVTLSCEQNLNHDAMYWYRQDPGQGLRLIYYSQIVNDFQKGDIAEGYSVSREKKESFPLTVTSAQKNPTAFYLCASSIEDRGHNEQFFGPGTRLTVL.

CDR3 residues: CASSLGLRQRRAADTQYF. CDR3 in DNA: TGTGCCAGCAGCTTGGGGCTCCGACAGCGAAGGGCGGCAGATACGCAGTATTTT. This sequence joins TRBV11-3 and TRBJ2-3, with D perhaps TRBD1 (5 bases). Trimming stripped 3 bases from V and 4 bases from J, with 23 bases between. The CDR3 has 18 residues. Germline CDR1 is SGHNT and CDR2 is YENEEA.

The rearrangement uses TRBV6-2 or TRBV6-3 and TRBJ1-1; D not resolved. The CDR3 runs to 13 residues. The V gene lost 6 bases and the J gene lost 4 bases, with 12 bases spanning the gap. Germline lookup yields CDR1 MNHEY and CDR2 SVGEGT. The CDR3 loop is CASSRVGSTEAFF. CDR3 DNA sequence: TGTGCCAGCAGCCGGGTCGGGAGCACTGAAGCTTTCTTT.

The CDR3 DNA sequence: TGTGCCAGCAGCCTTTGGCAGACTTATGGCTACACCTTC. Residues: CASSLWQTYGYTF. This chain joins TRBV14 and TRBJ1-2; no definite D call. Trimming pared 4 bases from V and 5 bases from J, leaving 11 bases between. Germline V gene sequence: CDR1 SGHDN, CDR2 FVKESK. The length of the CDR3 is 13 residues.

This clone occurred a few times. The chain combines TRBV5-5 with TRBJ1-5; TRBD1 matches 7 bases. V shed 3 bases and J 5 bases; nucleotides not matched to a gene: 5. The CDR3 consists of 14 residues. The germline V gene encodes CDR1 SGHKS and CDR2 YYEKEE (reference sequence). The CDR3 nucleotides are TGTGCCAGCAGCTCAGTAACAGGGGATCAGCCCCAGCATTTT. It yields the protein CASSSVTGDQPQHF.

The chain has TRBV24-1 and TRBJ2-7, with TRBD1 as a possible D gene (6 bases). The CDR3 has 16 amino acids. Germline V gives CDR1 KGHDR, CDR2 SFDVKD. Trimming pared 2 bases from V and 3 bases from J, leaving 16 bases between. CDR3 in DNA: TGTGCCACCAGTGATTCGAGAGGGACACCGGGCTACGAGCAGTACTTC. This encodes CATSDSRGTPGYEQYF.

This chain joins TRBV3-1 (or the pseudogene TRBV3-2) and TRBJ1-6; weak D call: TRBD1 (5 bases). The V gene's germline CDR1 is LGHDT and CDR2 YNNKEL (reference sequence). With 4 bases removed from V and 5 bases from J, the gap between germline ends came to 12 bases. This CDR3 has 15 amino acids. CDR3: CASSRIWGDNSPLHF. CDR3 bases: TGTGCCAGCAGCCGGATATGGGGCGATAATTCACCCCTCCACTTT.

This sequence joins TRBV10-3 and TRBJ1-5, with D uncertain. CDR3 length equals 13 residues. Trimming removed 0 bases from V and 4 bases from J, with 4 bases in between. CDR1 and CDR2 from the germline V gene are ENHRY and SYGVKD. The CDR3 DNA sequence: TGTGCCATCAGTGAGTCTATTAATCAGCCCCAGCATTTT. Translated: CAISESINQPQHF.

The chain recombines TRBV6-5 with TRBJ2-7, with 8 positions matching TRBD1. V lost 4 bases and J lost 5; bases outside the gene matches: 1. The CDR3 has 12 amino acids. CDR1 and CDR2 from the germline V gene are MNHEY and SVGAGI. CDR3 in amino acids: CASSWTGNEQYF. The DNA for the CDR3 is TGTGCCAGCAGTTGGACAGGGAACGAGCAGTACTTC.

This clone occurred a few times. The chain has TRBV7-2 and TRBJ1-1; weak D call: TRBD1 (5 bases). V was shortened by 1 base and J by 2 bases, with 14 bases between the two germline ends. CDR1 SGHTA and CDR2 FQGNSA come from the germline V gene. This CDR3 spans 16 amino acids. CDR3 region: CASSLVWGRVNTEAFF. For the CDR3, the DNA is TGTGCCAGCAGCTTAGTTTGGGGGAGGGTAAACACTGAAGCTTTCTTT. Looking up the rest from reference TRBV7-2 and TRBJ1-1 gives the full variable domain: GAGVSQSPSNKVTEKGKDVELRCDPISGHTALYWYRQSLGQGLEFLIYFQGNSAPDKSGLPSDRFSAERTGGSVSTLTIQRTQQEDSAVYLCASSLVWGRVNTEAFFGQGTRLTVV.

This clone has just a few counts. In the same sample, other DNA sequences code for this CDR3. The CDR3 is CASSQGSNYGYTF. Written as DNA, the CDR3 is TGTGCCAGCAGCCAAGGCAGTAACTATGGCTACACCTTC. The gene calls are TRBV3-1 (or the pseudogene TRBV3-2) and TRBJ1-2; D ambiguous. Trimming pared 1 base from V and 1 base from J, leaving 4 bases between. The germline CDR1 and CDR2 sequences are LGHDT and YNNKEL (reference sequence). The CDR3 runs 13 residues.